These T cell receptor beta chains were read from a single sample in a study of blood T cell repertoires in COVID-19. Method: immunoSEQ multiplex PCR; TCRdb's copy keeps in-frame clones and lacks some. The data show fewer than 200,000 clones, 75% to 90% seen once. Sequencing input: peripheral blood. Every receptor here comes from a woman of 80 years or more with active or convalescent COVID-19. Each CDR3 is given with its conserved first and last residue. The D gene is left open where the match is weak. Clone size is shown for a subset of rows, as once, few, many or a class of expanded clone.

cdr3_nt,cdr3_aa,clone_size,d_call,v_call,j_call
TGTGCCAGCAGCTCCCGGGACAGCTACTGGGGTGGCTACACCTTC,CASSSRDSYWGGYTF,NA,TRBD1,TRBV3-1/TRBV3-2,TRBJ1-2
TGTGCCAGCAGCGTGGGGACAGGGGGAGGCTACACCTTC,CASSVGTGGGYTF,NA,TRBD1,TRBV5-8,TRBJ1-2
TGTGCCAGTCTACGGGTGGCAGAGCAGTACTTC,CASLRVAEQYF,NA,NA,TRBV5-8,TRBJ2-7
TGTGCCAGCAGAATTCCGACAGGGGAGTCCGGGGAGCTGTTTTTT,CASRIPTGESGELFF,NA,TRBD1,TRBV6-6,TRBJ2-2
TGTGCCAGCAGCCCACAGGGACTATGGCAGTACTTC,CASSPQGLWQYF,NA,NA,TRBV3-1/TRBV3-2,TRBJ2-7
TGTGCCAGCAGCGGACAGCCTACCTATGGCTACACCTTC,CASSGQPTYGYTF,NA,NA,TRBV12-3/TRBV12-4,TRBJ1-2
TGTGCCACCAGCAGAGAGGTATCCAGTCCCAGCTCTGGGGCCAACGTCCTGACTTTC,CATSREVSSPSSGANVLTF,NA,NA,TRBV15,TRBJ2-6
TGTGCCAGTGAACGCCAGTTTGGACAGGGCAATACTGAAGCTTTCTTT,CASERQFGQGNTEAFF,NA,TRBD1,TRBV19,TRBJ1-1
TGTGCCAGCAGCCCCCAGGGCGGGGGGCTCCGAGAGCAGTTCTTC,CASSPQGGGLREQFF,few,TRBD2,TRBV4-2,TRBJ2-1
TGTGCCAGCAGCGAAGGGACAGTCACAGATACGCAGTATTTT,CASSEGTVTDTQYF,NA,TRBD1,TRBV7-9,TRBJ2-3
TGTGCCAGCAGCTTGGCCGGAGGGGTAACCGCTGGCTACACCTTC,CASSLAGGVTAGYTF,NA,NA,TRBV5-4,TRBJ1-2
TGTGCCAGCAGCGCGGGACAGCCTAATGAAAAACTGTTTTTT,CASSAGQPNEKLFF,NA,TRBD1,TRBV5-5,TRBJ1-4
TGTGCCTGGAGTGGCAGGACAGTGGTTAGGTTTGACACTGAAGCTTTCTTT,CAWSGRTVVRFDTEAFF,NA,NA,TRBV30,TRBJ1-1
TGTGCCTGGAGTAGATCGGGGACAGGGATCTCACCCCTCCACTTT,CAWSRSGTGISPLHF,NA,TRBD1,TRBV30,TRBJ1-6
TGTGCCAGCAGCGCACAGGGTAATGAAAAACTGTTTTTT,CASSAQGNEKLFF,NA,NA,TRBV11-2,TRBJ1-4
TGTGCCAGCAGCCCCCCGGACAGGGTGCGAGTTGGCTACACCTTC,CASSPPDRVRVGYTF,NA,TRBD1,TRBV28,TRBJ1-2
TGCGCCAGCAGACCCGGGCCTGGGACAGGCGAAGCTTTCTTT,CASRPGPGTGEAFF,NA,TRBD1,TRBV10-1,TRBJ1-1
TGCGCCAGCAGCTTGGAACTTCAGGGTTCTGGAAACACCATATATTTT,CASSLELQGSGNTIYF,few,NA,TRBV5-1,TRBJ1-3
TGTGCCTCTGCCGGGACAGCTAACACCGGGGAGCTGTTTTTT,CASAGTANTGELFF,NA,TRBD1,TRBV30,TRBJ2-2
TGTGCCAGCAGCTCCGGCGGGCGGGGGGACACAGATACGCAGTATTTT,CASSSGGRGDTDTQYF,NA,TRBD2,TRBV7-9,TRBJ2-3
TGTGCCAGCAGTGCTACAGGGGCTGGAAACACCATATATTTT,CASSATGAGNTIYF,NA,TRBD1,TRBV27,TRBJ1-3
TGCAGCGTTAACCCAGGGGGCGGCTATGGCTACACCTTC,CSVNPGGGYGYTF,NA,TRBD1,TRBV29-1,TRBJ1-2
TGCGCCAGCAGCGGGATAGCGGGGCTCACAGATACGCAGTATTTT,CASSGIAGLTDTQYF,NA,TRBD2,TRBV5-1,TRBJ2-3
TGTGCCAGCAGTTTAATCTCGACAGGTACTCAGCCCCAGCATTTT,CASSLISTGTQPQHF,NA,NA,TRBV6-2/TRBV6-3,TRBJ1-5
TGTGCCAGCAGCAGGGGGGGGGCGACAGATACGCAGTATTTT,CASSRGGATDTQYF,NA,NA,TRBV6-2/TRBV6-3,TRBJ2-3
TGTGCCAGCAGTTACTCAACAGGGCCCTACGAGCAGTACTTC,CASSYSTGPYEQYF,NA,NA,TRBV6-5,TRBJ2-7
TGTGCCAGCAGCTTAGCTGGACTCAGCTCTGGGGCCAACGTCCTGACTTTC,CASSLAGLSSGANVLTF,NA,NA,TRBV7-9,TRBJ2-6
TGTGCCAGCAGATCGTGGCAGGGGGTTGGGGAGCAGTACTTC,CASRSWQGVGEQYF,NA,TRBD1,TRBV25-1,TRBJ2-7
TGTGCCAGCAGTGTCGGCCTCCGGAGGGGAGGTTACGAGCAGTACTTC,CASSVGLRRGGYEQYF,once,NA,TRBV6-1,TRBJ2-7
TGTGCCAGCAGCTTCTCCGGGACTAGCGGGGAGAAGTGGTACTTC,CASSFSGTSGEKWYF,few,TRBD2,TRBV7-2,TRBJ2-4
TGTGCCAGCAGCCCCCCCGGGGTGAGGGAAGCTTTCTTT,CASSPPGVREAFF,NA,NA,TRBV3-1/TRBV3-2,TRBJ1-1
TGCAGCGTCTCCGGGGGGAGCAATCAGCCCCAGCATTTT,CSVSGGSNQPQHF,NA,NA,TRBV29-1,TRBJ1-5
TGTGCCATCAGTGACCCGACAGGGGCGAACACTGAAGCTTTCTTT,CAISDPTGANTEAFF,NA,TRBD1,TRBV10-3,TRBJ1-1
TGTGCCAGCAGCCCCGACAGCTATGGCTACACCTTC,CASSPDSYGYTF,NA,NA,TRBV3-1/TRBV3-2,TRBJ1-2
TGTGCCAGCAGTTGGGCCAGCGGGGCAGATACGCAGTATTTT,CASSWASGADTQYF,once,TRBD2,TRBV6-2/TRBV6-3,TRBJ2-3
TGTGCCAGTACCACCGTCGCCACATATGGAAACACCATATATTTT,CASTTVATYGNTIYF,NA,NA,TRBV19,TRBJ1-3
TGTGCCAGCAGCTCACGGACAGGGGGCTATGGCTACACCTTC,CASSSRTGGYGYTF,NA,TRBD1,TRBV7-2,TRBJ1-2
TGTGCCAGCACCCCCGGATGGGGCTACCGCACAGATACGCAGTATTTT,CASTPGWGYRTDTQYF,NA,NA,TRBV11-2,TRBJ2-3
TGTGCCAGTAGTATCGGTCTACCCTACGAGCAGTACTTC,CASSIGLPYEQYF,NA,NA,TRBV19,TRBJ2-7
TGTGCCAGCAGCCCTCGGGGGGGGGCTGGAAACACCATATATTTT,CASSPRGGAGNTIYF,NA,NA,TRBV7-2,TRBJ1-3
TGCGCCAGCAGCCTGGAACAGGTCTACGAGCAGTACTTC,CASSLEQVYEQYF,NA,NA,TRBV5-1,TRBJ2-7
TGTGCCAGCAGTGACCCGGGACAGGGACCCTACGAGCAGTACTTC,CASSDPGQGPYEQYF,NA,TRBD1,TRBV6-2/TRBV6-3,TRBJ2-7
TGTGCCAGCACCGTGGGACAGGGAGGATACAATGAGCAGTTCTTC,CASTVGQGGYNEQFF,NA,TRBD1,TRBV5-6,TRBJ2-1
TGTGCCAGCAGCTTAGCAGGGTGGCAGGGGAACACCGGGGAGCTGTTTTTT,CASSLAGWQGNTGELFF,NA,NA,TRBV11-3,TRBJ2-2
TGTGCCACCGCCCGACAGGGGTACACTGAAGCTTTCTTT,CATARQGYTEAFF,NA,TRBD1,TRBV15,TRBJ1-1
TGTGCCAGCAGCATCCACAGGTCGAGCTCTGGAAACACCATATATTTT,CASSIHRSSSGNTIYF,once,NA,TRBV14,TRBJ1-3
TGTGCCAGCAGCCGGGACAGGGGGCTTCTATACAATGAGCAGTTCTTC,CASSRDRGLLYNEQFF,NA,TRBD1,TRBV11-3,TRBJ2-1
TGCGCCAGCAGCCAAGAAAACGGGGGGCGGGAGACCCAGTACTTC,CASSQENGGRETQYF,NA,NA,TRBV4-1,TRBJ2-5
TGCGCCAGCAGCCCCGACAGCAGCACTGAAGCTTTCTTT,CASSPDSSTEAFF,NA,NA,TRBV5-1,TRBJ1-1
TGCAGCGTCCCCAGGGGGGAGTTTGATGGCTACACCTTC,CSVPRGEFDGYTF,NA,TRBD1,TRBV29-1,TRBJ1-2
TGTGCCAGCAGCGAGTCCCCGGGTTCTGGAAACACCATATATTTT,CASSESPGSGNTIYF,few,NA,TRBV5-4,TRBJ1-3
TGTGCCAGCAGTTACGGGACAGCCGTGTGGGAGACCCAGTACTTC,CASSYGTAVWETQYF,NA,TRBD1,TRBV6-5,TRBJ2-5
TGTGCCAGCAGCCAGGCCGCGGGTGGGACTGAAGCTTTCTTT,CASSQAAGGTEAFF,NA,NA,TRBV3-1/TRBV3-2,TRBJ1-1
TGTGCCATCAGTGAGGACCCCAGGGTACGGAACACTGAAGCTTTCTTT,CAISEDPRVRNTEAFF,NA,NA,TRBV10-3,TRBJ1-1